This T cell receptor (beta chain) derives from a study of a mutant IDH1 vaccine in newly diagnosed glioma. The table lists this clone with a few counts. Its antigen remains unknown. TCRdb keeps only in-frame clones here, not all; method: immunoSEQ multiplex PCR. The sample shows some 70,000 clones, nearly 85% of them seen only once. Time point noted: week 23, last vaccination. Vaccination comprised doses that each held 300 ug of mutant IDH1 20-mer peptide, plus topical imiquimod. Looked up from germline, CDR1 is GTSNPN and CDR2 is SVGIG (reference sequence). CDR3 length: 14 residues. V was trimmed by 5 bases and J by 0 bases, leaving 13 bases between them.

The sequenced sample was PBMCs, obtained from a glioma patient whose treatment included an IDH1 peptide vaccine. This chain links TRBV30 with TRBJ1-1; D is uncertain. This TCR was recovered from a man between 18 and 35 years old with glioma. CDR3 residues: CAWGEGQLNTEAFF. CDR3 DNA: TGTGCCTGGGGGGAGGGCCAGTTGAACACTGAAGCTTTCTTT.